This T cell receptor beta chain was captured in a study of CD8 T cells in ankylosing spondylitis. Study observations and caveats: Those disease-linked clones were CD8+; they were also relatively rare in peripheral blood. Blood of patients with ankylosing spondylitis appeared to be characterized by a TCR beta motif of roughly eight highly homologous variants. Earlier authors reported some of these motif variants in reactive arthritis synovial fluid and blood.

Using quantitative 5'-RACE with molecular barcodes, the authors made TCR beta libraries. Using its own MiXCR run on the 5' RACE reads, TCRdb lists one record per CDR3 protein. The table has 240,000 or so distinct CDR3 sequences, approximately 12% seen once. This clonotype was recorded many times. Its target is not known. Germline loops: CDR1 SGHDT, CDR2 YYEEEE. This CDR3 contains 11 residues. V was shortened by 4 bases and J by 5 bases, with 6 bases between the two germline ends. The gene calls are TRBV5-6 and TRBJ2-5; D call uncertain. Input material: blood, either unsorted or a sorted T cell fraction (not recorded which). This receptor was obtained from a male donor with ankylosing spondylitis or in good health (not recorded which). The CDR3 nucleotides are TGTGCCAGCAGCAGAATGGAGACCCAGTACTTC. Residues: CASSRMETQYF.